This TCR beta chain was documented in a study of blood T cell repertoires in COVID-19. Germline CDR1 MNHEY, CDR2 SMNVEV (reference sequence). Trimming shortened V by 8 bases and J by 1 base, and 12 bases separated the two germline ends. This CDR3 spans 13 amino acids. This clone was observed a single time. This table comes from immunoSEQ multiplex PCR, and its TCRdb copy is limited to in-frame clones, with some not included. The sample includes roughly 290,000 clones, 87% of them seen just once. Across 20 to 25 US areas, participants ranged in age from about 18 to 89 years. The study counted Cohort 3 donors as recovered given two negative PCRs, clearance, or symptom resolution.

The sequenced material came from PBMCs or T cells enriched from blood (not recorded which). This TCR was recovered from a woman aged 40 to 50 who had recovered from COVID-19. The chain links TRBV27 to TRBJ2-7, with no clear D. The CDR3 region is CASSTRTSYEQYF. CDR3 sequence (DNA): TGTGCCAGCTCGACTCGCACTTCCTACGAGCAGTACTTC.